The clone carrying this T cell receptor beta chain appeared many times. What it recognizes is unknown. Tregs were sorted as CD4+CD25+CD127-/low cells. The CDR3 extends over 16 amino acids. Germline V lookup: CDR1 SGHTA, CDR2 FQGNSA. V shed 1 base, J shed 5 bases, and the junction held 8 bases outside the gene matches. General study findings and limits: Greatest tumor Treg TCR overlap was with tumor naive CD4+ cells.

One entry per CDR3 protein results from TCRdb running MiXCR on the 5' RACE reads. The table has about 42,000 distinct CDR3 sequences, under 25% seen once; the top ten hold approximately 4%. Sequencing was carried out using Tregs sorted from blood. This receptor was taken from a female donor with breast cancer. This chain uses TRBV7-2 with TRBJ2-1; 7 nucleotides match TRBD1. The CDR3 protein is CASSLVVWDRNNEQFF. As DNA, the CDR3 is TGTGCCAGCAGCTTAGTGGTATGGGACAGAAACAATGAGCAGTTCTTC.